A selection of T cell receptor beta chains follows, all from one sample in a study of T cell repertoires in cytomegalovirus infection. The antigens of these receptors remain unknown. TCRdb used MiXCR to reprocess the reads, holding one entry per CDR3 protein. The data show about 740,000 distinct CDR3 sequences, with around 35% seen just once and roughly 20% held by the top ten. The sample consisted of cultured PBMCs, taken from culture after CMV antigen stimulation. The receptors were gathered from a human donor in good health (CMV status not recorded). Some clones in this sample may be carry-over from other donors' samples. Each CDR3 is given with its conserved first and last residue. The D gene is left open where the match is weak. Expanded clones get a size class; other rows say once, few or many, or leave the size out.

clone size: few
D gene: -
J gene: TRBJ2-7
V gene: TRBV6-2/TRBV6-3
CDR3 length: 15
CDR3 DNA: TGTGCCAGCAGTTACTCCTTGGACAGTTCCTACGAGCAGTACTTC
CDR3 protein: CASSYSLDSSYEQYF

clone size: many
D gene: TRBD1
J gene: TRBJ2-7
V gene: TRBV7-2
CDR3 length: 12
CDR3 DNA: TGTGCCAGCAGCCGCGACAGGGGCGAGCAGTACTTC
CDR3 protein: CASSRDRGEQYF

clone size: few
D gene: TRBD1
J gene: TRBJ1-1
V gene: TRBV6-1
CDR3 length: 13
CDR3 DNA: TGTGCCAGCAGGTTAGACAGGGGCGAAGAAGCTTTCTTT
CDR3 protein: CASRLDRGEEAFF

clone size: -
D gene: TRBD2
J gene: TRBJ2-3
V gene: TRBV6-1
CDR3 length: 16
CDR3 DNA: TGTGCCAGCAGTGAAGCTGCGGGGGGGCCGGGAGATACGCAGTATTTT
CDR3 protein: CASSEAAGGPGDTQYF

clone size: -
D gene: TRBD2
J gene: TRBJ2-1
V gene: TRBV9
CDR3 length: 17
CDR3 DNA: TGTGCCAGCAGCGATTGGAGAAAGCGGGGGGGCCAAAATGAGCAGTTCTTC
CDR3 protein: CASSDWRKRGGQNEQFF

clone size: many
D gene: -
J gene: TRBJ1-5
V gene: TRBV7-2
CDR3 length: 14
CDR3 DNA: TGTGCCAGCAAGTCAGGGGAGCACAATCAGCCCCAGCATTTT
CDR3 protein: CASKSGEHNQPQHF

clone size: -
D gene: TRBD1
J gene: TRBJ1-2
V gene: TRBV5-6
CDR3 length: 17
CDR3 DNA: TGTGCCAGCAGCCCCTGGGGTGCAGGGGGCAGTACCTATGGCTACACCTTC
CDR3 protein: CASSPWGAGGSTYGYTF

clone size: many
D gene: TRBD1
J gene: TRBJ1-3
V gene: TRBV6-6
CDR3 length: 15
CDR3 DNA: TGTGCCAGCAGTTACTCAGACAGGGCTGGAAACACCATATATTTT
CDR3 protein: CASSYSDRAGNTIYF

clone size: once
D gene: -
J gene: TRBJ1-3
V gene: TRBV19
CDR3 length: 15
CDR3 DNA: TGTGCCACCCGACCAGGACACCTCTCTGGAAACACCATATATTTT
CDR3 protein: CATRPGHLSGNTIYF

clone size: few
D gene: TRBD1
J gene: TRBJ2-1
V gene: TRBV18
CDR3 length: 14
CDR3 DNA: TGTGCCAGCGCCCCGGGACAGGGGGACTTGAAGCAGTTCTTC
CDR3 protein: CASAPGQGDLKQFF

clone size: few
D gene: -
J gene: TRBJ2-1
V gene: TRBV7-8
CDR3 length: 13
CDR3 DNA: TGTGCCAGCAGCCTTAACGCGGACAATGAGCAGTTCTTC
CDR3 protein: CASSLNADNEQFF

clone size: -
D gene: -
J gene: TRBJ1-1
V gene: TRBV7-4
CDR3 length: 13
CDR3 DNA: TGTGCCAGCAGCCCCCCGGGGCCCACTGAAGCTTTCTTT
CDR3 protein: CASSPPGPTEAFF

clone size: few
D gene: -
J gene: TRBJ1-1
V gene: TRBV28
CDR3 length: 12
CDR3 DNA: TGTGCCAGCAGTTCCGGGCCACTCAGGGCTTTCTTT
CDR3 protein: CASSSGPLRAFF

clone size: -
D gene: -
J gene: TRBJ2-1
V gene: TRBV24-1
CDR3 length: 16
CDR3 DNA: TGTGCCACCAGTGAACCCCGGACAGTCAACTACAATGAGCAGTTCTTC
CDR3 protein: CATSEPRTVNYNEQFF

clone size: many
D gene: TRBD2
J gene: TRBJ2-2
V gene: TRBV7-2
CDR3 length: 15
CDR3 DNA: TGTGCCAGCAGGGTTAGCGGGAGGGCGACCGGGGAGCTGTTTTTT
CDR3 protein: CASRVSGRATGELFF

clone size: few
D gene: -
J gene: TRBJ1-6
V gene: TRBV5-1
CDR3 length: 15
CDR3 DNA: TGCGCCAGCAGCTTGGACCCCCCGGACTCTTCACCCCTCCACTTT
CDR3 protein: CASSLDPPDSSPLHF

clone size: -
D gene: TRBD1
J gene: TRBJ2-7
V gene: TRBV6-2/TRBV6-3
CDR3 length: 13
CDR3 DNA: TGTGCCAGCAGTCCGACAGGGGCCGTCAAGCAGTACTTC
CDR3 protein: CASSPTGAVKQYF

clone size: many
D gene: -
J gene: TRBJ2-7
V gene: TRBV7-6
CDR3 length: 11
CDR3 DNA: TGTGCCAGCAGCTCCCTCGGGGAGCAGTACTTC
CDR3 protein: CASSSLGEQYF

clone size: -
D gene: TRBD2
J gene: TRBJ2-3
V gene: TRBV11-3
CDR3 length: 15
CDR3 DNA: TGTGCCAGCAGCTTAGCGGGACTAGCGGCAGATACGCAGTATTTT
CDR3 protein: CASSLAGLAADTQYF

clone size: -
D gene: -
J gene: TRBJ2-5
V gene: TRBV4-3
CDR3 length: 17
CDR3 DNA: TGCGCCAGCAGCCAAGATCAGTCCGCCCCCAACGGCCAGACCCAGTACTTC
CDR3 protein: CASSQDQSAPNGQTQYF

clone size: -
D gene: TRBD1
J gene: TRBJ1-4
V gene: TRBV4-1
CDR3 length: 16
CDR3 DNA: TGCGCCAGCAGCCAGGCTCCGGGACAGATAGATGAAAAACTGTTTTTT
CDR3 protein: CASSQAPGQIDEKLFF

clone size: few
D gene: -
J gene: TRBJ2-3
V gene: TRBV7-2
CDR3 length: 13
CDR3 DNA: TGTGCCAGCAGCTCTGCGGAGTTGGATACGCAGTATTTT
CDR3 protein: CASSSAELDTQYF

clone size: few
D gene: -
J gene: TRBJ1-1
V gene: TRBV18
CDR3 length: 16
CDR3 DNA: TGTGCCAGCTCCCCAACTTGGAGGACAGAGAACACTGAAGCTTTCTTT
CDR3 protein: CASSPTWRTENTEAFF

clone size: -
D gene: -
J gene: TRBJ1-3
V gene: TRBV7-8
CDR3 length: 16
CDR3 DNA: TGTGCCAGCAGCTTAGTTCAGGGCCTAGGAGGAAACACCATATATTTT
CDR3 protein: CASSLVQGLGGNTIYF

clone size: few
D gene: -
J gene: TRBJ1-1
V gene: TRBV4-1
CDR3 length: 10
CDR3 DNA: TGCGCCAGCAGCCACAGTAATTGGGCCTTT
CDR3 protein: CASSHSNWAF

clone size: few
D gene: -
J gene: TRBJ1-1
V gene: TRBV20-1
CDR3 length: 11
CDR3 DNA: TGCAGTGCTAAAAGGGGTACTGAAGCTTTCTTT
CDR3 protein: CSAKRGTEAFF

clone size: many
D gene: -
J gene: TRBJ2-7
V gene: TRBV7-8
CDR3 length: 16
CDR3 DNA: TGTGCCAGCAGCCCCCCTCCGGGCCGAAGCTCCTACGAGCAGTACTTC
CDR3 protein: CASSPPPGRSSYEQYF

clone size: few
D gene: TRBD2
J gene: TRBJ2-3
V gene: TRBV7-6
CDR3 length: 15
CDR3 DNA: TGTGCCAGCAGTTTAACTAGCGGTCGCACAGATACGCAGTATTTT
CDR3 protein: CASSLTSGRTDTQYF

clone size: -
D gene: TRBD2
J gene: TRBJ2-6
V gene: TRBV12-3/TRBV12-4
CDR3 length: 18
CDR3 DNA: TGTGCCAGTTTAGCCCAAGCGGGGGGAGGCACTGGGGCCAACGTCCTGACTTTC
CDR3 protein: CASLAQAGGGTGANVLTF

clone size: -
D gene: -
J gene: TRBJ1-1
V gene: TRBV3-1
CDR3 length: 14
CDR3 DNA: TGTGCCAGCAGCCAAGACACACAAAACACTGAAGCTTTCTTT
CDR3 protein: CASSQDTQNTEAFF

clone size: many
D gene: -
J gene: TRBJ2-5
V gene: TRBV7-8
CDR3 length: 13
CDR3 DNA: TGTGCCAGCAGCTCACCGCCGGGGGAGACCCAGTACTTC
CDR3 protein: CASSSPPGETQYF

clone size: -
D gene: -
J gene: TRBJ1-1
V gene: TRBV30
CDR3 length: 17
CDR3 DNA: TGTGCCTGGAGTGTACGATGGACGGCGTATGTGAACACTGAAGCTTTCTTT
CDR3 protein: CAWSVRWTAYVNTEAFF

clone size: few
D gene: -
J gene: TRBJ2-3
V gene: TRBV28
CDR3 length: 16
CDR3 DNA: TGTGCCACCCTAGGGGGGCGGGGACTCAGCACAGATACGCAGTATTTT
CDR3 protein: CATLGGRGLSTDTQYF